This T cell receptor beta chain was recovered during a study of CD8 T cells in ankylosing spondylitis. Findings of the study overall: A TCR beta motif of several highly homologous variants seemed to mark ankylosing spondylitis blood.

Germline V CDR1 and CDR2: DFQATT, SNEGSKA (reference sequence). The CDR3 length is 18 residues. V gave up 0 bases and J gave up 2 bases, with 22 bases separating them. In this sample, this clonotype turned up a few times. Antigen specificity is unknown. Via MiXCR, TCRdb re-called the 5' RACE reads, giving one row per CDR3 protein. The sample yields 800,000 to 900,000 distinct CDR3 sequences, about an eighth seen once. The sequencing input was blood, either unsorted or a sorted T cell fraction (not recorded which). The chain is built from TRBV20-1 and TRBJ2-5; D possibly corresponds to TRBD2 (5 bases). The source of this sequence is a male donor with ankylosing spondylitis. The CDR3 DNA follows: TGCAGTGCTAGAGATCTCTCCTATTTGATAGCGAATCAAGAGACCCAGTACTTC. Its translation: CSARDLSYLIANQETQYF.